This T cell receptor beta chain was identified in a study of human T cells and chemical hapten exposure. Study in general: Minor pooled library volume differences mainly drove per-sample TCR yield variation.

TCRdb re-called the RACE reads with MiXCR, one entry per CDR3 protein. The sample shows approximately 350,000 distinct CDR3 sequences, approximately 6.3% of them seen only once. The CDR3 spans 13 residues. V was shortened by 5 bases and J by 3 bases, with 10 bases between the two germline ends. CDR1 is MDHEN and CDR2 is SYDVKM in the germline V gene. Time point specified: patch test 1, 2 weeks after DPC sensitization. As for treatment: therapeutic diphenylcyclopropenone sensitization with weekly scalp DPC. The chain joins TRBV28 to TRBJ2-5; D unresolved. The sequencing here drew on whole blood, taken in connection with sensitization to the hapten diphenylcyclopropenone (DPC). The receptor was isolated from a woman between 18 and 29 years old with alopecia areata. Some clones in this sample may be carry-over from other donors' samples. In DNA, the CDR3 is TGTGCCAGCAGTCTCACACCGAAAGAGACCCAGTACTTC. Its protein is CASSLTPKETQYF.